Each of the 9 T cell receptor beta chains below was sequenced from the same sample in a study of T cell responses to AZD1222 COVID-19 vaccine. Libraries were prepared by immunoSEQ multiplex PCR; TCRdb keeps only in-frame clonotypes and omits some of them. The sample contains about 110,000 clones, 86% of which appear only once. Material: peripheral blood, obtained on day 0 of AZD1222 vaccination. Receptors originate from an adult in good health.

This rearrangement joins TRBV6-2 or TRBV6-3 to TRBJ2-7; D gene uncertain. V was pared by 5 bases and J by 0 bases, with 14 bases between. Germline-derived CDR1 and CDR2 are MNHEY and SVGEGT. The CDR3 is made up of 15 amino acids. This CDR3 is CASSPGDTSSYEQYF. Written as DNA, the CDR3 is TGTGCCAGCAGTCCCGGAGACACCAGCTCCTACGAGCAGTACTTC.

A word on this clone: Other DNA sequences in the same sample also yield this CDR3. CDR3 in amino acids: CASSYQGGQPQHF. The CDR3 DNA follows: TGTGCCAGCAGTTACCAAGGTGGTCAGCCCCAGCATTTT. The chain combines TRBV6-5 with TRBJ1-5; D is ambiguous. CDR1 and CDR2 (germline): MNHEY, SVGAGI. V lost 2 bases and J 6 bases, leaving 8 bases between the germline ends. The CDR3 runs to 13 residues.

This clone was seen once. The V call is TRBV24-1, the J call TRBJ2-1, with 16 bases aligning to TRBD2. V lost 4 bases to trimming and J lost 1 base; unmatched junction nucleotides: 9. The CDR3 length is 20 residues. From germline, CDR1 is KGHDR and CDR2 SFDVKD. CDR3 DNA: TGTGCCACCAGTGACGCTCCGGGACTAGCGGGGGGGCCATCCTACAATGAGCAGTTCTTC. This gives the protein CATSDAPGLAGGPSYNEQFF.

The chain uses TRBV7-6 and TRBJ2-7; D is undetermined. V shed 2 bases and J shed 4 bases, with 15 bases lying between them. CDR1 SGHVS and CDR2 FNYEAQ come from the germline V gene. The CDR3 sequence is 15 residues long. The CDR3 bases are TGTGCCAGCAGCTTAACGTCTGCCAGCTTTTACGAGCAGTACTTC. Translation gives CASSLTSASFYEQYF.

The chain couples TRBV4-1 to TRBJ2-1; 8 nucleotides line up with TRBD2. Germline CDR1 is MGHRA and CDR2 is YSYEKL. The V and J ends lost 4 bases and 10 bases, in that order; junction bases with no gene match: 6. The CDR3 is 13 amino acids. CDR3 in DNA: TGCGCCAGCAGCCCGGGAGGGACTCCCGAGCAGTTCTTC. Translation: CASSPGGTPEQFF.

V and J are TRBV6-2 or TRBV6-3 and TRBJ1-1, with D unclear. The germline CDR1 and CDR2 sequences are MNHEY and SVGEGT. V gave up 0 bases and J gave up 0 bases, with 5 bases separating them. This CDR3 has 14 residues. CDR3: CASSYSSLNTEAFF. CDR3 coding DNA: TGTGCCAGCAGTTACTCTTCTCTGAACACTGAAGCTTTCTTT.

V gene TRBV6-5 combines with J gene TRBJ2-2; D might be TRBD2 (7 bases). Germline CDR1 is MNHEY and CDR2 is SVGAGI. V gave up 8 bases and J gave up 7 bases, with 17 bases separating them. The CDR3 is made up of 14 amino acids. The CDR3 region is CASAGRGADGELFF. CDR3 bases: TGTGCCAGCGCCGGTCGGGGGGCGGACGGGGAGCTGTTTTTT.

The V and J genes are TRBV7-2 and TRBJ2-3; 12 bases align to TRBD2. This CDR3 is 14 amino acids long. Trimming took 5 bases from V and 6 from J; bases not matched to a gene: 3. Germline CDR1 SGHTA, CDR2 FQGNSA. The CDR3 DNA reads as TGTGCCAGCAGCCCCGGGACTAGCGGGGATACGCAGTATTTT. Protein: CASSPGTSGDTQYF.

V gene TRBV6-1 combines with J gene TRBJ1-4; TRBD1 might be the D (5 bases). V was shortened by 3 bases and J by 8 bases, with 7 bases between the two germline ends. Germline V lookup: CDR1 MNHNS, CDR2 SASEGT. The CDR3 totals 12 residues. The CDR3 nucleotides are TGTGCCAGCAGTGATAAGGGGGAAAAACTGTTTTTT. This sequence encodes CASSDKGEKLFF.